Presented here are 5 T cell receptor beta chains from one specimen sequenced in a study of blood T cells in healthy people across ages. A second PCR, run for roughly 7 to 12 cycles, used a sample-barcoded 5' primer plus a J-beta primer mix. TCRdb analysed the 5' RACE reads with MiXCR anew, one entry per CDR3 protein. The table lists under 1,100,000 distinct CDR3 sequences, approximately 25% of them singletons. These data were also filed under a second study, of T cells of mothers and their children.

Sequences were obtained from blood. All receptors derive from a girl aged 2 to 10 in good health.

Notes on this clonotype: The junction departs from germline at one end; a sequencing error may be responsible. The chain carries TRBV12-3 or TRBV12-4 and TRBJ2-5; D may be TRBD1 or TRBD2 (6 bases each). The end of the DNA is better explained by TRBJ2-1, so the J call may be wrong. This CDR3 comprises 15 residues. CDR3 coding DNA: TGTGCCAGCAGATTAGGGGGGTCCCTCTACAATGAGCAGTTCTTC. Translation gives CASRLGGSLYNEQFF.

This chain connects TRBV27 to TRBJ2-3, with D unclear. The CDR3 length is 13 residues. Germline CDR1 is MNHEY and CDR2 is SMNVEV (reference sequence). The ends were cut back, 6 bases at V and 2 bases at J, with 9 bases in the middle. The CDR3 nucleotides are TGTGCCAGCAGATCAGATTACACAGATACGCAGTATTTT. It specifies CASRSDYTDTQYF.

This clonotype was seen a handful of times. The rearrangement uses TRBV20-1 and TRBJ2-5; D assignment may be TRBD1 or TRBD2 (5 bases each). With 5 bases removed from V and 5 bases from J, the gap between germline ends came to 21 bases. CDR3 length equals 15 residues. Germline CDR1 DFQATT, CDR2 SNEGSKA (reference sequence). The CDR3 coding sequence is TGCAGTGCTCCGGGACCTGATCTAGCTCGGGAGACCCAGTACTTC. Protein: CSAPGPDLARETQYF.

V gene TRBV27 combines with J gene TRBJ1-4; 7 nucleotides align to TRBD1. The J segment lost 4 bases and the V segment lost 5 bases, leaving 4 bases of the junction unmatched. The CDR3 has 14 amino acids. Germline V gene lookup returns CDR1 MNHEY and CDR2 SMNVEV (reference sequence). In nucleotides, the CDR3 is TGTGCCAGCAGTCCTCGACAGGGTAATGAAAAACTGTTTTTT. This codes for CASSPRQGNEKLFF. The entire variable domain, with the rest obtained from reference TRBV27 and TRBJ1-4, is as follows: EAQVTQNPRYLITVTGKKLTVTCSQNMNHEYMSWYRQDPGLGLRQIYYSMNVEVTDKGDVPEGYKVSRKEKRNFPLILESPSPNQTSLYFCASSPRQGNEKLFFGSGTQLSVL.

This clonotype was detected a few times. The V and J genes are TRBV12-3 or TRBV12-4 and TRBJ2-5; unclear D gene. The CDR3 loop spans 15 amino acids. Trimming removed 2 bases at V and 4 bases at J, with 14 bases between. This chain's CDR3 is CASSLPSGGVETQYF. The CDR3 DNA reads TGTGCCAGCAGTTTACCCTCGGGTGGTGTAGAGACCCAGTACTTC.